This TCR beta chain was captured by sequencing in a study of long-term antiretroviral therapy in people with HIV (dated by TCRdb to between 2022 and 2023). The study in broad terms: The earliest samples were collected approximately a decade before the 2015 WHO recommendation for immediate ART, a period when ART was typically delayed until CD4 counts fell. This retrospective serial study examined whether starting ART and sustained HIV suppression were associated with changes in the composition and diversity of the TRB repertoire in peripheral blood. A total of 192 cryopreserved PBMC samples were contributed to the cohort by 30 adults with confirmed HIV infection, with samples collected serially over a mean of approximately six years (range 1-12). Among the approximately 27 participants with HIV, about 11 were female. Test extractions of a monoclonal T-cell line alongside some 36 polyclonal samples showed no cross-contamination during QIAcube processing. The full study reports these points: Narrower CDR3 length ranges were observed in HIV repertoires than in controls, and an antigen-experienced repertoire with only a slight naive shift after ART was suggested by the network structure. Limited PBMC availability meant only the TCR beta chain was sequenced, without alpha chain pairing. Samples dated from the mid-2000s to the late 2010s, and the ART regimens used may be less effective than current ones. Because cell numbers in pre-ART samples were limited, unsorted PBMC were profiled instead of sorted CD4+ and CD8+ T cells. Starting ART was linked to a significant rise in TRB diversity, yet even after long-term ART the diversity remained significantly lower than in transplant donor controls. Inferences about post-ART repertoire changes are limited because no data were available on ART adherence, viral resistance or therapy changes. At every time point, the repertoire was dominated by expanded TRB clones first identified before ART initiation, although this dominance fluctuated and, in many PLHIV, declined after ART.

The immunoSEQ hsTCRB v3.0 assay was used at survey level resolution to sequence the TRB variable region. The target sequencing depth for TRB was roughly 40,000-50,000 T-cell genomes per sample. TRB libraries were pooled and sequenced on an Illumina MiSeq using a v3 150-cycle kit. On the study's bioinformatics: Repertoire analysis was run in R within a reproducible Nextflow workflow that covered QC, data transformation and analysis. LymphoSeq2, an R package for exploring AIRR-Seq data, was used to implement custom analyses. After excluding a handful of samples that yielded fewer than 5000 total TRB sequences, approximately 180 HIV repertoires remained for analysis. Of the 188 retained HIV repertoires, over 55 were collected before and more than 120 after ART initiation. Each repertoire was downsampled to 5000 TRB nucleotide sequences, and summary statistics were averaged across 100 downsampling iterations. Only TRB sequences with CDR3 regions of at least seven amino acids were retained for analysis. Two measures captured diversity: a Shannon entropy-derived clonality score and the Gini coefficient. In the repertoire networks, any two of the top 5000 CDR3 amino acid sequences were connected whenever the two sequences differed by an edit distance of one. GLIPH2 predicted antigen specificity groups and MHC restriction for TRB CDR3 amino acid sequences. To flag known associations with CMV, EBV, HIV or tissue antigens, CDR3 amino acid sequences were compared against VDJdb and McPAS-TCR. Pre-ART, post-ART and control groups were compared with Wilcoxon signed-rank tests and Holm-Bonferroni correction. This is the immuneACCESS table as TCRdb keeps it, with only in-frame sequences that have V and J called. A part of the clones is gone; compared with another copy, unresolved V genes explain less than half, and the rest is unexplained. V and J calls and clone size are copied from that table; D and trimming were computed from the DNA. Here the sample has over 15,000 clones; around 80% occur a single time. The ten top clones hold 6.5% to 7.5% of the sample.

As to this clone: Its antigen remains unidentified. No base quality information exists; no much larger clone differs at one position.

Participants were included only if at least one PBMC sample before ART initiation and at least two post-ART samples were available. Treatment was received in the United States of America by all participants with HIV. Before DNA extraction, cryopreserved samples containing roughly 1-10 million PBMC were thawed and washed. At the time of the earliest PBMC sample for each participant with HIV, ages ranged from about 23 to 60 years. PBMC samples were contributed by each participant from 1-4 timepoints before ART initiation and 2-8 timepoints after ART initiation, with a median of 7 samples. For every participant, serial HIV viral load, CD4+ T-cell count, ART history and demographic data were obtained. A Qiagen kit on a QIAcube was used to extract genomic DNA from unsorted PBMC, with samples processed in batches of 12. The CDR3, from cysteine to phenylalanine, totals 17 residues. The retained sequence is limited to the CDR3, 51 bases, with the frame set at the first base. CDR1 and CDR2 (KGHSH, LQKENI) derive from the germline V gene. Compared with germline, V lacks 0 bases and J lacks 4 bases; bases without a gene match: 7.

This sequence was found in a middle-aged man with HIV. The sample was unsorted PBMCs, taken 2.2 years after starting antiretroviral therapy. The sequence is built from TRBV18 and TRBJ2-1, and 9 junction bases match TRBD2. The CDR3 reads CASSPPISGRLYNEQFF. The nucleotide sequence is TGTGCCAGCTCACCACCGATAAGCGGGAGGTTATACAATGAGCAGTTCTTC. Supplemented by the reference TRBV18 and TRBJ2-1 proteins around the CDR3, the complete variable domain is NAGVMQNPRHLVRRRGQEARLRCSPMKGHSHVYWYRQLPEEGLKFMVYLQKENIIDESGMPKERFSAEFPKEGPSILRIQQVVRGDSAAYFCASSPPISGRLYNEQFFGPGTRLTVL.